These 9 T cell receptor beta chains originate from one sample sequenced in a study of OX40 agonist ivuxolimab in advanced cancers. The method was immunoSEQ multiplex PCR; TCRdb's version includes in-frame clones alone and lacks a portion of them. In the table there are 65,000 to 80,000 clones, around 93% of which are singletons. The sequencing used CD4+ or CD8+ T cells sorted from blood, collected in a trial of the OX40 agonist ivuxolimab. The receptor set was obtained from an adult with an advanced solid tumor such as melanoma, head and neck, liver or kidney cancer.

This chain joins TRBV10-1 and TRBJ2-1; the match to TRBD2 covers 7 bases. V dropped 6 bases and J dropped 0; count of bases not matched to a gene: 5. The CDR3 is 15 amino acids. Germline V lookup: CDR1 WNHNN, CDR2 SYGVQD (reference sequence). CDR3 region: CASSDGLGSYNEQFF. In DNA, the CDR3 is TGCGCCAGCAGCGATGGACTAGGCTCCTACAATGAGCAGTTCTTC.

V is TRBV28 and J is TRBJ2-2, with no clear D. This CDR3 comprises 11 residues. The germline CDR1 and CDR2 sequences are MDHEN and SYDVKM. Trimming took 6 bases from V and 3 from J, leaving 2 bases between them. The chain's CDR3 is CASRDTGELFF. The CDR3 DNA reads TGTGCCAGCAGGGACACCGGGGAGCTGTTTTTT.

The CDR3 nucleotides read TGTGCCAGCAGCGTTGACAGGGACCAACCCAAAAACATTCAGTACTTC. Translating gives CASSVDRDQPKNIQYF. The genes are TRBV5-4 and TRBJ2-4; 7 bases fit TRBD1. Germline V gene sequence: CDR1 SGHNT, CDR2 YYREEE (reference sequence). The CDR3 is made up of 16 amino acids. V shed 4 bases, J shed 2 bases, and the junction held 9 bases outside the gene matches.

J is TRBJ2-6 and V is TRBV28; 11 bases align to TRBD1. After removal of 4 bases from V and 3 bases from J, the junction contained 5 bases not matched to a gene. The CDR3 consists of 17 residues. From germline, CDR1 is MDHEN and CDR2 SYDVKM. This CDR3 is CASSSRTGGYGANVLTF. In DNA, the CDR3 is TGTGCCAGCAGTTCCCGGACAGGGGGCTATGGGGCCAACGTCCTGACTTTC.

This clone is a singleton in its sample. This chain links TRBV9 with TRBJ2-1, with TRBD2 as a possible D gene (6 bases). CDR3 size: 15 residues. CDR1 is SGDLS and CDR2 is YYNGEE in the germline V gene. V was trimmed by 3 bases and J by 0 bases, leaving 10 bases between them. CDR3 nucleotide sequence: TGTGCCAGCAGCGCCGGGAGTACCTCCTACAATGAGCAGTTCTTC. It codes for CASSAGSTSYNEQFF.

The chain carries TRBV19 and TRBJ1-4; 9 positions match TRBD1. Trimming took 7 bases from V and 7 from J; bases not matched to a gene: 7. The CDR3 length is 14 residues. Germline values: CDR1 LNHDA, CDR2 SQIVND (reference sequence). The CDR3 loop is CASTLRQGGEKLFF. CDR3 sequence (DNA): TGTGCCAGTACTCTCAGACAGGGGGGTGAAAAACTGTTTTTT.

The rearrangement joins TRBV6-1 to TRBJ1-1; TRBD1 matches at 7 bases. Trimming cost V 6 bases and J 1 base; bases outside gene matches: 5. The CDR3 length is 14 residues. The V gene's germline CDR1 is MNHNS and CDR2 SASEGT. The CDR3 loop reads CASRMGQPNTEAFF. In DNA, the CDR3 is TGTGCCAGCAGGATGGGACAGCCGAACACTGAAGCTTTCTTT.

The chain combines TRBV28 with TRBJ2-7; a possible D gene is TRBD2 (6 bases). Germline values: CDR1 MDHEN, CDR2 SYDVKM. V was cut by 3 bases and J by 6 bases, with 6 bases left in between. The CDR3 has 11 amino acids. The chain's CDR3 is CASSFGSEQYF. The CDR3 nucleotides read TGTGCCAGCAGTTTCGGGAGCGAGCAGTACTTC.

The chain carries TRBV27 and TRBJ1-1; unclear D gene. Germline-derived CDR1 and CDR2 are MNHEY and SMNVEV (reference sequence). The V end lost 0 bases, the J end lost 0 bases, and 11 bases lay between the germline ends. The CDR3 extends over 16 amino acids. This chain's CDR3 is CASSLSIGSLNTEAFF. The CDR3 nucleotides are TGTGCCAGCAGTTTATCCATCGGGAGCCTGAACACTGAAGCTTTCTTT.